The 21 T cell receptor beta chains listed next were all sequenced from one sample in a study of radiotherapy plus CTLA-4 blockade in lung cancer. The protocol was immunoSEQ multiplex PCR, while the TCRdb copy is restricted to in-frame clones and leaves out a portion. The sample gives 85,000 to 100,000 clones, 60% to 80% of which show up once; about an eighth is in the top ten. This specimen was peripheral blood, taken from a patient treated with radiotherapy plus ipilimumab. These receptors were collected from a human donor with non-small cell lung cancer that progressed on radiotherapy plus ipilimumab.

This chain uses TRBV2 with TRBJ1-2; the match to TRBD1 covers 9 bases. Germline lookup yields CDR1 SNHLY and CDR2 FYNNEI. The CDR3 consists of 16 residues. V shed 0 bases and J 1 base; nucleotides not matched to a gene: 3. For the CDR3, the DNA is TGTGCCAGCAGTGAAGCGGGGACAGGGATTAACTATGGCTACACCTTC. Amino acids: CASSEAGTGINYGYTF.

V usage is TRBV15 and J usage is TRBJ1-3; D is ambiguous. Trimming cost V 0 bases and J 0 bases, with 6 bases left between them. The germline CDR1 and CDR2 sequences are LNHNV and YYDKDF (reference sequence). This CDR3 comprises 15 residues. CDR3 nucleotide sequence: TGTGCCACCAGCAGAGACTCAGGCTCTGGAAACACCATATATTTT. It codes for CATSRDSGSGNTIYF.

The gene calls are TRBV9 and TRBJ1-1; D is perhaps TRBD1 (5 bases). Germline V gives CDR1 SGDLS, CDR2 YYNGEE. The V gene lost 6 bases and the J gene lost 4 bases, with 13 bases spanning the gap. The CDR3 covers 13 residues. The CDR3 protein is CASTAPGATEAFF. CDR3 DNA sequence: TGTGCCAGCACCGCCCCTGGGGCCACTGAAGCTTTCTTT.

The gene calls are TRBV5-6 and TRBJ2-3; D is possibly TRBD2 (7 bases). V was pared by 4 bases and J by 0 bases, with 12 bases between. The CDR3 sequence is 15 residues long. CDR1 and CDR2 (germline): SGHDT, YYEEEE. The CDR3: CASSGGAASTDTQYF. For the CDR3, the DNA is TGTGCCAGCAGCGGGGGGGCGGCGAGCACAGATACGCAGTATTTT.

V and J are TRBV6-1 and TRBJ2-7; D gene uncertain. The CDR3 runs to 12 residues. Trimming shortened V by 1 base and J by 7 bases, and 8 bases separated the two germline ends. Germline CDR1 and CDR2: MNHNS and SASEGT. CDR3 sequence (DNA): TGTGCCAGCAGTGAAGGCCCCAGTGAGCAGTACTTC. Protein: CASSEGPSEQYF.

The V call is TRBV19, the J call TRBJ1-1; possibly TRBD1 for D (5 bases). This CDR3 has 12 amino acids. V lost 6 bases and J lost 3, with 8 bases in between. CDR1 is LNHDA and CDR2 is SQIVND in the germline V gene (reference sequence). CDR3: CASRTDYTEAFF. CDR3 nucleotide sequence: TGTGCCAGTAGGACAGATTACACTGAAGCTTTCTTT.

In its sample, this clone was seen a few times. CDR3: CASSFTRTQDGYTF. For the CDR3, the DNA is TGTGCCAGCAGTTTCACGAGGACCCAGGATGGCTACACCTTC. The chain uses TRBV6-5 and TRBJ1-2; D not resolved. The V end was cut by 4 bases, the J end by 6 bases, with 15 bases between. Germline loops: CDR1 MNHEY, CDR2 SVGAGI. The CDR3 has 14 amino acids.

The chain combines TRBV5-1 with TRBJ1-4, with 9 bases fitting TRBD1. V shed 0 bases and J 7 bases; nucleotides not matched to a gene: 7. This CDR3 is built from 16 residues. CDR1 and CDR2 from the germline V gene are SGHRS and YFSETQ. In DNA form, the CDR3 reads TGCGCCAGCAGCTTGGGGACAGGGGCGGCGGGTGAAAAACTGTTTTTT. Translated, it gives CASSLGTGAAGEKLFF.

This chain uses TRBV5-1 with TRBJ2-6; TRBD1 or TRBD2 may be the D gene (5 bases each). Between the trimmed V and J ends, which lost 1 base and 4 bases, there was a span of 9 bases. Germline V gene sequence: CDR1 SGHRS, CDR2 YFSETQ. The CDR3 runs 15 residues. The CDR3 here is CASSLRGAGANVLTF. The CDR3 nucleotides are TGCGCCAGCAGCTTGAGGGGAGCCGGGGCCAACGTCCTGACTTTC. Full variable domain (rest looked up from reference TRBV5-1 and TRBJ2-6): KAGVTQTPRYLIKTRGQQVTLSCSPISGHRSVSWYQQTPGQGLQFLFEYFSETQRNKGNFPGRFSGRQFSNSRSEMNVSTLELGDSALYLCASSLRGAGANVLTFGAGSRLTVL.

The genes are TRBV18 and TRBJ2-7; possibly TRBD1 for D (5 bases). V shed 1 base and J shed 2 bases, with 9 bases lying between them. The V gene's germline CDR1 is KGHSH and CDR2 LQKENI. The CDR3 consists of 14 residues. Here the CDR3 reads CASSPRSGTYEQYF. CDR3 sequence (DNA): TGTGCCAGCTCACCACGGTCAGGGACCTACGAGCAGTACTTC.

This clone showed up just a few times. The same CDR3 also results from other DNA sequences found in this sample. The rearrangement joins TRBV29-1 to TRBJ1-2; D may be TRBD1 (5 bases). Trimming pared 4 bases from V and 4 bases from J, leaving 10 bases between. The CDR3 length is 12 residues. Germline V lookup: CDR1 SQVTM, CDR2 ANQGSEA. The CDR3 protein is CSVGGDSYGYTF. CDR3 DNA sequence: TGCAGCGTTGGCGGTGACAGCTATGGCTACACCTTC. Complete variable domain (other parts from reference TRBV29-1 and TRBJ1-2): SAVISQKPSRDICQRGTSLTIQCQVDSQVTMMFWYRQQPGQSLTLIATANQGSEATYESGFVIDKFPISRPNLTFSTLTVSNMSPEDSSIYLCSVGGDSYGYTFGSGTRLTVV.

This chain joins TRBV29-1 and TRBJ2-3, with 10 positions matching TRBD2. This CDR3 region has 14 residues. Germline values: CDR1 SQVTM, CDR2 ANQGSEA. Trimming cost V 7 bases and J 1 base; bases outside gene matches: 5. The CDR3 DNA reads as TGCAGCGCCGGGACTAGCGCACGCACAGATACGCAGTATTTT. Amino acid sequence: CSAGTSARTDTQYF.

The rearrangement joins TRBV2 to TRBJ1-1; possible D gene TRBD1, 6 bases. This CDR3 region has 15 residues. CDR1 is SNHLY and CDR2 is FYNNEI in the germline V gene. Trimming shortened V by 1 base and J by 7 bases, and 16 bases separated the two germline ends. CDR3 in DNA: TGTGCCAGCAGTGAAGGACAGATTGAAGGGGGTGAAGCTTTCTTT. Its protein is CASSEGQIEGGEAFF. Full variable domain (missing parts from reference TRBV2 and TRBJ1-1): EPEVTQTPSHQVTQMGQEVILRCVPISNHLYFYWYRQILGQKVEFLVSFYNNEISEKSEIFDDQFSVERPDGSNFTLKIRSTKLEDSAMYFCASSEGQIEGGEAFFGQGTRLTVV.

This clone was seen a few times. The CDR3 sequence: CASSRDTGLGYGYTF. The CDR3 region has the DNA TGTGCCAGCAGCCGGGACACAGGGCTAGGCTATGGCTACACCTTC. This chain uses TRBV28 with TRBJ1-2, with D possibly TRBD1 on 6 matching bases. The CDR3 is 15 amino acids. Germline V lookup: CDR1 MDHEN, CDR2 SYDVKM. V lost 6 bases and J 4 bases, leaving 18 bases between the germline ends.

The J gene is TRBJ1-1, the V gene TRBV6-6; perhaps TRBD1 as D (5 bases). Germline V gene data show CDR1 as MNHNY and CDR2 as SVGAGI (reference sequence). V dropped 0 bases and J dropped 8 bases, with 13 bases sitting between them. The CDR3 has 14 amino acids. The CDR3 loop reads CASSYSTGGREAFF. The CDR3 region has the DNA TGTGCCAGCAGTTACTCCACAGGAGGGAGAGAAGCTTTCTTT.

The chain couples TRBV9 to TRBJ2-7, with D possibly being TRBD1 (5 bases). The CDR3 sequence is 14 residues long. Deletions cut 0 bases from V and 7 bases from J, with 14 bases between. Germline CDR1 SGDLS, CDR2 YYNGEE. CDR3 nucleotide sequence: TGTGCCAGCAGCGTAGATGGTACAGGCAGGGAGCAGTACTTC. This gives the protein CASSVDGTGREQYF.

This clone was counted a few times. CDR3 sequence (DNA): TGTGCCAGCAGCTTTAAGCGGGGTGCCACAGATACGCAGTATTTT. Its translation is CASSFKRGATDTQYF. The V and J genes are TRBV2 and TRBJ2-3, with 7 bases matching TRBD2. The CDR3 runs 15 residues. Germline V gene lookup returns CDR1 SNHLY and CDR2 FYNNEI. V dropped 6 bases and J dropped 2; count of bases not matched to a gene: 8.

The CDR3 nucleotides read TGTGCCAGCAGCCTAGGGACCCGAGGGCCCCAGCATTTT. It specifies CASSLGTRGPQHF. This chain joins TRBV28 and TRBJ1-5; a weak D match, TRBD1 (5 bases). The CDR3 spans 13 residues. V was trimmed by 6 bases and J by 9 bases, leaving 15 bases between them. Germline V gives CDR1 MDHEN, CDR2 SYDVKM.

J is TRBJ2-7 and V is TRBV7-3; D might be TRBD2 (6 bases). The V end was cut by 5 bases, the J end by 6 bases, with 17 bases between. The CDR3 spans 14 residues. The germline CDR1 and CDR2 sequences are SGHTA and FQGTGA. The CDR3 protein is CASSQQGDGGEQYF. As DNA, the CDR3 is TGTGCCAGCAGCCAGCAAGGCGACGGGGGCGAGCAGTACTTC. Full variable domain (remainder filled in from reference TRBV7-3 and TRBJ2-7): GAGVSQTPSNKVTEKGKYVELRCDPISGHTALYWYRQSLGQGPEFLIYFQGTGAADDSGLPNDRFFAVRPEGSVSTLKIQRTERGDSAVYLCASSQQGDGGEQYFGPGTRLTVT.

This clone was observed a few times. The chain combines TRBV28 with TRBJ2-7; 9 positions match TRBD1. The CDR3 runs 15 residues. Germline CDR1 and CDR2: MDHEN and SYDVKM. J gave up 6 bases and V 4 bases, and 10 bases lay outside the gene matches. CDR3: CASSSPTGGPPEQYF. As DNA, the CDR3 is TGTGCCAGCAGTTCCCCGACAGGGGGTCCTCCCGAGCAGTACTTC.

This chain uses TRBV30 with TRBJ2-1; no clear D gene. There are 12 residues in the CDR3. Germline V gene sequence: CDR1 GTSNPN, CDR2 SVGIG (reference sequence). V was trimmed by 2 bases and J by 7 bases, leaving 9 bases between them. The CDR3, as DNA: TGTGCCTGGAGTTCCCATGGGAATGAGCAGTTCTTC. Translating gives CAWSSHGNEQFF.